The clone carrying this T cell receptor (beta chain) was found many times. This specimen belongs to a study of T-cell reconstitution after alpha-beta-depleted transplantation in children. V was shortened by 5 bases and J by 6 bases, with 17 bases between the two germline ends. The CDR3 totals 15 residues. Germline V gene data show CDR1 as SGHTA and CDR2 as FQGNSA. Unique molecular identifiers were used in preparing the TCRbeta library. MiXCR was run by TCRdb on the PCR reads, yielding one entry per CDR3 protein. The sample includes about 260,000 distinct CDR3 sequences, about 9.9% of them seen just once.

The chain recombines TRBV7-2 with TRBJ2-1, with TRBD2 as a possible D gene (6 bases). Material: peripheral blood, obtained 180 days after TCRalphabeta/CD19-depleted stem cell transplant. This receptor was obtained from a male patient aged 2-15 years who had a stem cell transplant for chronic granulomatous disease, so the T cells may come from the graft donor. The CDR3 nucleotides are TGTGCCAGCAGCCCATTTTCGCGGGGCGGCAATGAGCAGTTCTTC. Its translation: CASSPFSRGGNEQFF.